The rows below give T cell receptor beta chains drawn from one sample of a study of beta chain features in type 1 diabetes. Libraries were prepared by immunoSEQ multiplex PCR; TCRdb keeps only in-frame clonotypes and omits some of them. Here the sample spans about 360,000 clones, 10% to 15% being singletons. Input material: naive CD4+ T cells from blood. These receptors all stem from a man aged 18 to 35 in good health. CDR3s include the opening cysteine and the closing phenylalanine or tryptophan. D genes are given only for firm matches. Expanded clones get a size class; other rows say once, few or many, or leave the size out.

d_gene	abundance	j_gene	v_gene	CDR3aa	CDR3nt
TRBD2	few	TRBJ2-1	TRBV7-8	CASSLVGGRNNEQFF	TGTGCCAGCAGCTTAGTTGGCGGGAGGAACAATGAGCAGTTCTTC
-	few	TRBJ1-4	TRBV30	CAWTRGGEKLFF	TGTGCCTGGACACGGGGAGGTGAAAAACTGTTTTTT
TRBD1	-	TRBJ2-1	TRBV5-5	CASSGRTGENYNEQFF	TGTGCCAGCAGCGGAAGAACAGGGGAAAACTACAATGAGCAGTTCTTC
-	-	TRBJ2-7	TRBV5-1	CASSSQTVGNEQYF	TGCGCCAGCAGCTCCCAGACAGTGGGCAACGAGCAGTACTTC
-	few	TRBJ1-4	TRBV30	CAWSRRRGEKLFF	TGTGCCTGGAGTAGGCGGCGTGGAGAAAAACTGTTTTTT
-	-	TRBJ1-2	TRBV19	CASSIPGQGSGYTF	TGTGCCAGTAGTATCCCAGGGCAGGGAAGTGGCTACACCTTC
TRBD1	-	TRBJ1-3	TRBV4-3	CASSQDLRGLGGNTIYF	TGCGCCAGCAGCCAAGACCTAAGGGGGCTAGGAGGAAACACCATATATTTT
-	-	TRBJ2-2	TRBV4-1	CASSQWAVRNTGELFF	TGCGCCAGCAGCCAGTGGGCCGTTCGAAACACCGGGGAGCTGTTTTTT
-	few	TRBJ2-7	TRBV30	CAWSVWGPPEEYF	TGTGCCTGGAGTGTCTGGGGGCCTCCCGAGGAGTACTTC
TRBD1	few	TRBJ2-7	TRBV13	CASSDKDRAIYYEQYF	TGTGCCAGCAGCGATAAGGACAGGGCGATATACTACGAGCAGTACTTC
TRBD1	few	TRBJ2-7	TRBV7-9	CASSFLDRSRPYEQYF	TGTGCCAGCAGCTTCCTGGACAGGAGTAGACCTTACGAGCAGTACTTC
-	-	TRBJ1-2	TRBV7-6	CASSPAGRAYGYTF	TGTGCCAGCAGCCCCGCCGGGAGGGCCTATGGCTACACCTTC
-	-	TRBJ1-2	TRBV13	CASRGAGRKSGYTF	TGTGCCAGCAGAGGAGCGGGGCGAAAGTCTGGCTACACCTTC